This T cell receptor (beta chain) was identified in a study of monozygotic twins with inflammatory bowel disease (dated by TCRdb to about 2019). Some background on the complete study: In total, around 30 monozygotic twin pairs made up the full study: 19 Danish pairs, all IBD-discordant, plus nine German pairs, of which four were IBD-concordant and five were IBD-discordant. The search for disease-associated traits relied mainly on comparing, within discordant pairs, IBD patients with their genetically identical healthy co-twins. Each individual had, on average, about 151 000 unique TCRalpha sequences and 181 000 unique TCRbeta sequences available for analysis. Points the paper makes about the study in general: Background noise and inter-individual variability may have been introduced into the repertoires by the differing immunosuppressive treatments among patients. TCRbeta repertoire diversity, by inverse Simpson index, was decreased in IBD patients compared with their healthy co-twins. Repertoire similarity did not differ between concordant and discordant twins, possibly due to limited statistical power. IBD patients shared fewer clonotypes with other individuals than healthy twins did, most markedly in patients showing signs of disease activity. The analysis was unable to tell different T cell subtypes apart. No single strong signal or clonotype linked to IBD turned up in the results, so the idea that one exists was not supported.

From each donor, an approximately 2.5 ml peripheral blood sample was collected into PAXgene tubes and stored at -80 degrees C. Without any T cell sorting, total RNA was extracted from whole blood using the PAXgene blood miRNA kit on an automated QIAcube. Deep TCRalpha and TCRbeta repertoire profiling with unique molecular barcoding was performed on peripheral blood of monozygotic twin pairs concordant or discordant for inflammatory bowel disease. For every twin pair, smoking habits were documented, and each individual was categorised as a current, former or never smoker. Library preparation was by 5' RACE. Preparation of each TCR library used approximately 3,200 ng of total RNA. For each sample, cDNA was synthesized in eight separate reactions using SMARTScribe reverse transcriptase. Unique molecular identifiers containing a 6-nucleotide sample barcode were introduced through template switching during cDNA synthesis. TCRalpha and TCRbeta cDNA was amplified in two nested PCRs of approximately 16 and 10 cycles, and bead purification was carried out after each PCR. Before amplification, the cDNA was treated with uracil DNA-glycosylase and purified using the QIAquick PCR purification kit. The second PCR added Illumina TruSeq-compatible adapters along with sample-specific barcodes. TapeStation and Qubit were used to check library quality and concentration, and around 4.7 ng of each library was pooled. Sequencing of the pooled libraries was done on an Illumina HiSeq2500 single-index Rapid Run using custom sequencing primers and 2 x 100 bp reads. Per the original workflow: PCR and sequencing errors were corrected by UMI-based consensus assembly using MiGEC version 1.2.6. MiXCR version 2.1.1 handled V(D)J alignment, clonotype assembly and CDR3 extraction. To normalise gene usage, clonotype sharing and MAIT/NKT TCR abundance, the top 1000, 10 000 and 20 000 clonotypes in each sample were analysed. After downsampling to 27 000 UMIs, diversity was calculated as the inverse Simpson index using the vegan R package. Paired Mann-Whitney U tests were applied to discordant twin pairs, and Benjamini-Hochberg correction was used for multiple testing. TCRdb reprocessed the reads and lists each CDR3 protein sequence as a single entry, with no DNA. The authors' filters were not applied to this entry. Per the sample table, the count is approximately 110,000 distinct CDR3 sequences. 9.5% to 15% of the sample rests with the top ten.

With respect to this clonotype: Its antigen remains unidentified.

There are 12 amino acids in the CDR3, from cysteine to phenylalanine inclusive. Only the protein is on record. For CDR1 and CDR2, the germline V gene lists SGHAT and FQNNGV. The chain uses TRBV11-2 and TRBJ2-1. The sample taken for sequencing was blood. The TCR sequence derives from a human donor with ulcerative colitis or Crohn's disease, or a healthy co-twin of an affected twin (not recorded which). CDR3 loop: CASSLTLNEQFF.